This T cell receptor (beta chain) was recovered during a study of control samples from healthy donors and cancer patients. The CDR3 covers 14 residues. Trimming shortened V by 1 base and J by 3 bases, and 10 bases separated the two germline ends. The germline gives CDR1 MGHRA, CDR2 YSYEKL. Libraries were prepared by immunoSEQ multiplex PCR; TCRdb keeps only in-frame clonotypes and omits some of them. Among 75,000 to 100,000 clones listed, approximately 82% were seen once. The TCR originated in a man in his 60s in good health. The chain recombines TRBV4-1 with TRBJ2-7; D is unclear. Sequencing was performed on blood. For the CDR3, the DNA is TGCGCCAGCAGCCAAGCTCAGGACGGCTACGAGCAGTACTTC. Translation: CASSQAQDGYEQYF.